The next 28 T cell receptor beta chains were all read from a single sample in a study of CXCR3-negative and CXCR3-positive naive CD8 T cells. General study points: Hydrophobicity was higher for TRB CDR3s found in CXCR3-positive naive cells than in CXCR3-negative naive cells.

No cognate antigen is known for these TCRs. Libraries of TRB cDNA were made by 5' RACE and carried UMIs. Using the 5' RACE reads, TCRdb records one entry per CDR3 protein without DNA. In all, the sample yields roughly 110,000 distinct CDR3 sequences. The specimen was naive CXCR3+ CD8+ T cells from blood. Subset noted: CD45RO-CCR7+CD27+CD95- naive CD8+ T cells expressing CXCR3 (TNR3+). These receptors originate from a human donor in good health. Some clones in this sample may be carry-over from other donors' samples.

This chain links TRBV10-3 with TRBJ1-3; with no DNA, the TCRdb D assignment of TRBD1 cannot be verified. CDR1 ENHRY and CDR2 SYGVKD come from the germline V gene. The CDR3 spans 15 residues. The CDR3 reads CAISGTGDSGNTIYF.

This chain connects TRBV9 to TRBJ1-2; TCRdb returns TRBD1, unconfirmable since there is no DNA. CDR3 length: 14 amino acids. Germline V gene lookup returns CDR1 SGDLS and CDR2 YYNGEE. The CDR3 protein is CARSDPGDSPGYTF.

The V gene is TRBV6-2 or TRBV6-3, the J gene TRBJ2-1. The CDR3 has 13 amino acids. Per the germline V gene, CDR1 is MNHEY and CDR2 is SVGEGT. The CDR3 sequence is CASRQLNYNEQFF.

The chain carries TRBV7-9 and TRBJ2-1; the D call of TRBD1 rests on TCRdb alone, since no DNA is present to check it. CDR1 is SEHNR and CDR2 is FQNEAQ in the germline V gene (reference sequence). The CDR3 sequence is 16 residues long. The CDR3: CASRPPSGADYNEQFF.

V and J are TRBV6-5 and TRBJ2-2; TCRdb indicates TRBD2, and absent DNA this call remains unverified. Germline CDR1 and CDR2: MNHEY and SVGAGI. The CDR3 has 13 residues. This CDR3 reads CASRWGGAGELFF.

The rearrangement joins TRBV13 to TRBJ1-3; the D call of TRBD1 rests on TCRdb alone, since no DNA is present to check it. The CDR3 consists of 16 residues. CDR1 is PRHDT, CDR2 FYEKMQ, per germline (reference sequence). The CDR3: CASSVPGQGAGNTIYF. The whole variable domain, filled in from reference TRBV13 and TRBJ1-3, reads AAGVIQSPRHLIKEKRETATLKCYPIPRHDTVYWYQQGPGQDPQFLISFYEKMQSDKGSIPDRFSAQQFSDYHSELNMSSLELGDSALYFCASSVPGQGAGNTIYFGEGSWLTVV.

This chain uses TRBV6-5 with TRBJ1-2; TCRdb selects TRBD1, and the lack of DNA leaves this call unchecked. Germline values: CDR1 MNHEY, CDR2 SVGAGI. The CDR3 totals 12 residues. This chain's CDR3 is CASSPLKGGYTF.

V and J are TRBV9 and TRBJ2-2. Germline V lookup: CDR1 SGDLS, CDR2 YYNGEE. CDR3 size: 13 residues. CDR3 in amino acids: CASSDPNTGELFF.

V usage is TRBV12-3 or TRBV12-4 and J usage is TRBJ1-2; TCRdb indicates TRBD1, and absent DNA this call remains unverified. There are 15 residues in the CDR3. The CDR3 protein is CASSTYRGENYGYTF.

The rearrangement joins TRBV29-1 to TRBJ2-1; the TRBD2 assignment by TCRdb is unverifiable without DNA. Germline CDR1 SQVTM, CDR2 ANQGSEA. This CDR3 spans 14 amino acids. The CDR3 region is CSVLAGVSYNEQFF.

This sequence joins TRBV7-2 and TRBJ2-5; the TCRdb call, TRBD2, lacks DNA for checking. The CDR3 sequence is 14 residues long. Per the germline V gene, CDR1 is SGHTA and CDR2 is FQGNSA. CDR3 protein: CASSSDSGGETQYF.

This chain connects TRBV11-2 to TRBJ2-3. Germline V lookup: CDR1 SGHAT, CDR2 FQNNGV. CDR3 length: 15 residues. This CDR3 reads CASSLDVTGTDTQYF.

The chain combines TRBV4-1 with TRBJ2-5; the D gene TCRdb calls, TRBD2, cannot be checked with no DNA. The CDR3 has 18 residues. CDR1 is MGHRA, CDR2 YSYEKL, per germline. CDR3: CASSHPTSGGTYQETQYF.

The rearrangement links TRBV7-8 to TRBJ2-3. The CDR3 covers 13 residues. Germline CDR1 and CDR2: SGHVS and FQNEAQ. CDR3: CASSLSSRGWSYF.

V usage is TRBV7-8 and J usage is TRBJ1-1; TCRdb gives TRBD1 as the D gene, but with no DNA this cannot be confirmed. Germline V gene data show CDR1 as SGHVS and CDR2 as FQNEAQ. The CDR3 spans 15 residues. CDR3: CASSWGIRGATEAFF.

The V call is TRBV6-1, the J call TRBJ2-3; the D call from TCRdb, TRBD1, cannot be confirmed without DNA. CDR1 MNHNS and CDR2 SASEGT come from the germline V gene. This CDR3 comprises 14 residues. The CDR3 here is CASSPRQGTDTQYF.

The J gene is TRBJ1-1, the V gene TRBV5-4. Germline CDR1 reads SGHNT; CDR2 reads YYREEE (reference sequence). This CDR3 has 16 amino acids. This CDR3 reads CASSFFVGGASTEAFF.

The genes are TRBV9 and TRBJ2-7. CDR1 and CDR2 from the germline V gene are SGDLS and YYNGEE. The CDR3 runs 12 residues. The CDR3 loop is CASSVVDYEQYF.

This chain connects TRBV12-3 or TRBV12-4 to TRBJ1-1; the D call of TRBD1 rests on TCRdb alone, since no DNA is present to check it. This CDR3 is 12 amino acids long. CDR3 residues: CASRDRGTEAFF.

This rearrangement joins TRBV20-1 to TRBJ2-4. The CDR3 is 14 residues long. The germline V gene has CDR1 DFQATT and CDR2 SNEGSKA (reference sequence). CDR3 amino acids: CSVESQASLNIQYF.

V usage is TRBV19 and J usage is TRBJ1-5; TCRdb's assignment of TRBD1 cannot be checked, as there is no DNA. Germline V gene lookup returns CDR1 LNHDA and CDR2 SQIVND (reference sequence). This CDR3 contains 15 residues. The CDR3 sequence: CASTPATRSNQPQHF.

The chain links TRBV5-1 to TRBJ2-1. The germline CDR1 and CDR2 sequences are SGHRS and YFSETQ. The CDR3 is 12 residues long. The CDR3 protein is CASSFKVDEQFF.

The chain combines TRBV7-8 with TRBJ2-1; TCRdb's D gene call, TRBD1, goes unchecked for lack of DNA. Per germline, CDR1 SGHVS and CDR2 FQNEAQ. The CDR3 consists of 16 residues. CDR3 amino acids: CASSLVAGTGDNEQFF.

The chain carries TRBV7-9 and TRBJ1-2; TCRdb calls TRBD1, which cannot be checked without DNA. The CDR3 loop spans 15 amino acids. Germline values: CDR1 SEHNR, CDR2 FQNEAQ (reference sequence). The CDR3 here is CASSSSITLDYGYTF.

The chain recombines TRBV29-1 with TRBJ2-7; TCRdb gives TRBD1 as the D gene, but with no DNA this cannot be confirmed. The CDR3 length is 13 residues. The germline V gene encodes CDR1 SQVTM and CDR2 ANQGSEA. This CDR3 is CSVQTDNPGEQYF.

The CDR3 region is CASSEDGPRRETQYF. The gene calls are TRBV2 and TRBJ2-5; TCRdb picks TRBD2, but there is no DNA to check that call. This CDR3 has 15 amino acids. The V gene's germline CDR1 is SNHLY and CDR2 FYNNEI.

The CDR3: CAGASSGANVLTF. The genes are TRBV7-9 and TRBJ2-6. Germline CDR1 is SEHNR and CDR2 is FQNEAQ (reference sequence). CDR3 size: 13 residues.

This chain links TRBV5-1 with TRBJ2-7. Germline CDR1 reads SGHRS; CDR2 reads YFSETQ. This CDR3 is 15 amino acids long. The CDR3 sequence: CASSLASGANYEQYF.